Reported below is one T cell receptor (beta chain). The PCR used 60 V beta and 13 J beta primers. Assay: immunoSEQ multiplex PCR; the TCRdb copy retains only in-frame clones and omits some. The sample has approximately 110,000 clones; 90% are singletons. Stated time point: after dendritic cell vaccination, including at tumor progression/relapse. The data originate from a study of glioma-infiltrating T cells after dendritic cell vaccination. Overall study context: Dendritic cell vaccination trial patients had either newly diagnosed or recurrent glioblastoma. Patients received three intradermal dendritic cell vaccine injections at biweekly intervals. Autologous tumor lysate was loaded overnight onto monocyte-derived dendritic cells grown approximately seven days with IL-4 and GM-CSF.

CDR3 length: 14 amino acids. The trim removed 7 bases at V and 1 base at J, leaving 2 bases unmatched. CDR1 is MNHNY and CDR2 is SVGAGI in the germline V gene (reference sequence). The sequence was collected from a human donor with glioblastoma. This specimen consisted of blood, obtained after dendritic cell vaccination. The chain carries TRBV6-6 and TRBJ1-5, with 9 bases identical to TRBD1. CDR3 bases: TGTGCCAGCAACAGGGGGCAGAGCAATCAGCCCCAGCATTTT. Encoded protein: CASNRGQSNQPQHF.